The text below deals with one T cell receptor (beta chain). This may be a read error: a much more frequent sequence differs by one nucleotide. The CDR3 has 16 residues. Germline CDR1 and CDR2: KGHSH and LQKENI. This sample was taken from a study of Graves' ophthalmopathy and Graves' hyperthyroidism. Across the study: At the time of initial diagnosis and before any treatment, peripheral blood was collected.

TCR beta CDR3 regions were amplified from RNA transcripts. The first round was an RT-PCR with HTBI primers, and the second round was a multiplex PCR. TCRdb recomputed calls from the multiplex PCR reads with MiXCR, one row per CDR3 protein. The data hold hundreds of thousands of distinct CDR3 sequences, with over 20% observed a single time. The sequenced sample was peripheral blood. The V and J genes are TRBV18 and TRBJ2-5; 10 positions agree with TRBD2. The receptor comes from a woman under 30 with stable Graves' hyperthyroidism. The CDR3 sequence: CASSHLAGVSQETQHF. As DNA, the CDR3 is TGTGCCAGCTCACATCTAGCGGGAGTCTCCCAAGAGACCCAGCACTTC.